The source of this TCR beta chain is a study of CD8 T cells in Susac syndrome (dated by TCRdb to between 2017 and 2020). Study-level background: Among the Susac syndrome patients who were sequenced, clinically active disease was present in about 6 and clinical remission was observed in fewer than 10. At blood withdrawal, Susac syndrome patients were either therapy-naive, taking corticosteroids (in some cases with IVIg as well), or taking IVIg alone. The study compared CD8+ T cell repertoire clonality among roughly eleven healthy donors, roughly 14 Susac syndrome patients and some 16 multiple sclerosis patients. Whether CD8+ T cell activation and differentiation in Susac syndrome was antigen driven was tested using repertoire sequencing. Beyond this particular receptor, the publication reports: Looking at Susac-specific public clones, the researchers identified 15 to 20 in the total CD8+ repertoire and four or five in the CD8+ TEMRA repertoire. Clonal expansion was seen in Susac syndrome CD8+ repertoires, peaking in CD8+ TEMRA cells and being greater in clinically active patients than in remitting ones. The study acknowledged that relatively few individuals were included in the TCR sequencing and HLA analysis.

Peripheral blood CD8+ and CD4+ T cells from healthy donors, Susac syndrome patients and multiple sclerosis patients were profiled using high-throughput TCR beta sequencing. Recently defined diagnostic criteria for definite or probable disease were met by the Susac syndrome patients. Bulk CD8+ and CD4+ T cells were purified by magnetic negative isolation, while CD8+ TEMRA cells were enriched using FACS. Blood was drawn into EDTA tubes, processed within 24 hours, and PBMCs were isolated by density gradient centrifugation. PBMCs intended for TCR sequencing were frozen in liquid nitrogen and were later thawed in a 37 degrees C water bath. Purity of sorted or isolated CD4+, CD8+ and CD8+ TEMRA cells was at least 90%. At the junction V is shortened by 7 bases and J by 4 bases, with 13 bases in between. From cysteine to phenylalanine, the CDR3 is 13 amino acids long. Only CDR3 DNA is held: 39 bases, read in frame from base 1. The germline V gene encodes CDR1 MNHNY and CDR2 SVGAGI (reference sequence).

RNA was extracted using the RNeasy kit, and roughly 0.45 to 1 microgram was reverse transcribed with random hexamers. The immunoSEQ multiplex PCR assay, which covers 54 Vbeta and 13 Jbeta segments, was used to amplify TCR beta CDR3 regions. Bias from PCR amplification was corrected by using a synthetic template baseline for primer optimization and for computational correction. The original pipeline was this. Reads were annotated to V, D and J genes per IMGT and analyzed with immunoSEQ Analyzer, keeping only productive sequences. Clonality was computed as one minus Shannon entropy normalized by log2 of the number of productive unique sequences. Public and private clones were assessed among the 100 most prevalent clones of each patient and control. Susac-specific clones were defined as absent from healthy and MS cohorts, about 1,100 published viral clones and other ImmuneACCESS disease sequences. Using fastp trimming at Q25 and MiXCR clonotype assembly, TCRdb reanalyzed the public sequencing data and kept in-frame beta chains. Each entry is one CDR3 protein sequence, shown with its most common DNA and genes. What appears here as the V and J calls and clone size reflects TCRdb's work, not the paper's. This sample is represented by about 110,000 distinct CDR3 sequences; roughly 95% of them were singletons. The top ten hold about 0.41% of the sample.

A remark on this clonotype: Its antigen target is currently unknown. Base qualities were left out, and no much larger clone turns up one base away.

This sequence was found in a human donor with Susac syndrome. The chain was built from TRBV6-6 and TRBJ1-1, with TRBD1 perhaps the D gene, on 5 matching bases. Sequenced sample: CD8+ T cells from PBMCs. CDR3 reads: CASTSDRSTEAFF. The nucleotides read TGTGCCAGCACTAGTGACAGATCCACTGAAGCTTTCTTT.